The 19 T cell receptor beta chains reported below all come from one sample, sequenced in a study of blood T cells in healthy people across ages. It was with a sample-barcoded 5' primer and a J-beta primer mix that a second PCR of about 6 to 11 cycles was run. From the 5' RACE reads, TCRdb called clonotypes with MiXCR, one entry per CDR3 protein. The sample includes over 1.5 million distinct CDR3 sequences, 49% of them seen just once. Sequences were obtained from blood. These receptor sequences come from a woman in her thirties or forties in good health.

This clonotype has just a few counts. The chain carries TRBV14 and TRBJ1-2; D remains unclear. The CDR3 totals 14 residues. V lost 4 bases, J lost 6 bases, and 15 bases lay in between. Germline loops: CDR1 SGHDN, CDR2 FVKESK. CDR3: CASSRKLTFDGYTF. In DNA, the CDR3 is TGTGCCAGCAGCCGCAAGCTCACTTTCGATGGCTACACCTTC.

The chain carries TRBV3-1 and TRBJ2-7, with 7 bases aligning to TRBD2. The CDR3 totals 16 residues. V trimming: 3 bases; J trimming: 3 bases; junction bases outside the gene matches: 11. Germline lookup yields CDR1 LGHDT and CDR2 YNNKEL (reference sequence). DNA of the CDR3: TGTGCCAGCAGCCACATTCCGGGAGGAGGGCACTACGAGCAGTACTTC. It translates to CASSHIPGGGHYEQYF.

This clonotype was seen a handful of times. The chain recombines TRBV7-9 with TRBJ2-3, with a tentative D call TRBD1 (6 bases). Per germline, CDR1 SEHNR and CDR2 FQNEAQ (reference sequence). The CDR3 spans 16 residues. V dropped 5 bases and J dropped 3 bases, with 18 bases sitting between them. CDR3 sequence reads: CASSPLRGLTTDTQYF. CDR3 bases: TGTGCCAGCAGCCCCCTGAGGGGGTTAACGACAGATACGCAGTATTTT. Drawing the rest from reference TRBV7-9 and TRBJ2-3, the complete variable domain is DTGVSQNPRHKITKRGQNVTFRCDPISEHNRLYWYRQTLGQGPEFLTYFQNEAQLEKSRLLSDRFSAERPKGSFSTLEIQRTEQGDSAMYLCASSPLRGLTTDTQYFGPGTRLTVL.

CDR3 loop: CASSEGTGFGEQYF. The CDR3, as DNA: TGCGCCAGTAGCGAAGGGACAGGGTTCGGAGAGCAGTACTTC. The genes are TRBV5-1 and TRBJ2-7, with 9 bases fitting TRBD1. This CDR3 is built from 14 residues. Germline trimming cut 8 bases from V and 7 bases from J; bases unmatched to any gene: 13. From germline, CDR1 is SGHRS and CDR2 YFSETQ.

This clonotype was seen ten or more times. The CDR3 nucleotides read TGTGCCAGCAGCCCAGGACTAGCGGTCTACGAGCAGTACTTC. This encodes CASSPGLAVYEQYF. The rearrangement uses TRBV7-2 and TRBJ2-7, with 10 bases lining up with TRBD2. With V trimmed by 5 bases and J by 3 bases, 4 bases remained unmatched. The CDR3 runs 14 residues. Germline V gene data show CDR1 as SGHTA and CDR2 as FQGNSA.

The V and J genes are TRBV6-2 or TRBV6-3 and TRBJ2-4; D is uncertain. The J call is doubtful: the DNA matches TRBJ2-7 better. The CDR3 contains 14 residues. Germline CDR1 is MNHEY and CDR2 is SVGEGT. The CDR3 sequence: CASSYGFGSYEQYF. The CDR3 bases are TGTGCCAGCAGTTACGGTTTTGGATCCTACGAGCAGTACTTC.

The genes are TRBV7-2 and TRBJ2-7; 7 bases agree with TRBD2. CDR3 length: 15 amino acids. Per the germline V gene, CDR1 is SGHTA and CDR2 is FQGNSA. The trim removed 3 bases at V and 2 bases at J, leaving 7 bases unmatched. CDR3 sequence reads: CASSLGAGPPYEQYF. CDR3 sequence (DNA): TGTGCCAGCAGCTTGGGAGCGGGGCCTCCCTACGAGCAGTACTTC. The full variable domain, rest sourced from reference TRBV7-2 and TRBJ2-7, is GAGVSQSPSNKVTEKGKDVELRCDPISGHTALYWYRQSLGQGLEFLIYFQGNSAPDKSGLPSDRFSAERTGGSVSTLTIQRTQQEDSAVYLCASSLGAGPPYEQYFGPGTRLTVT.

This chain connects TRBV6-5 to TRBJ2-3; 9 bases map to TRBD1. The CDR3 length is 13 residues. J was trimmed by 3 bases and V by 10 bases; bases with no gene match: 5. Germline CDR1 MNHEY, CDR2 SVGAGI. CDR3 in DNA: TGTGCCACCAGACAGGGGGTGACAGATACGCAGTATTTT. It encodes CATRQGVTDTQYF.

This clonotype was counted only a few times. The rearrangement joins TRBV7-9 to TRBJ1-1; D is possibly TRBD1 (6 bases). The CDR3 loop spans 14 amino acids. Trimming left V 2 bases short and J 5 bases short, with 12 bases between. Germline V gene lookup returns CDR1 SEHNR and CDR2 FQNEAQ (reference sequence). The CDR3 sequence: CASSLSTGRTEAFF. The DNA of the CDR3 is TGTGCCAGCAGCTTAAGTACAGGGAGGACTGAAGCTTTCTTT.

V gene TRBV7-2 combines with J gene TRBJ2-7; 7 positions match TRBD2. V trimming: 5 bases; J trimming: 6 bases; junction bases outside the gene matches: 13. The CDR3 consists of 15 residues. Germline V gene data show CDR1 as SGHTA and CDR2 as FQGNSA. CDR3 coding DNA: TGTGCCAGCAGCCCCGGACGAGCGGGGCCTTCCGAGCAGTACTTC. Amino acids: CASSPGRAGPSEQYF.

The rearrangement joins TRBV12-3 or TRBV12-4 to TRBJ2-5, with TRBD2 identical over 8 bases. The length of the CDR3 is 16 residues. The J segment lost 2 bases and the V segment lost 2 bases, leaving 7 bases of the junction unmatched. Here the CDR3 reads CASSLITSGPQETQYF. In DNA, the CDR3 is TGTGCCAGCAGTTTAATAACTAGCGGCCCACAAGAGACCCAGTACTTC.

CDR3 residues: CASSRTTEDYGYTF. The CDR3 bases are TGTGCCAGCAGCCGGACGACAGAGGACTATGGCTACACCTTC. The chain links TRBV5-6 to TRBJ1-2; D may be TRBD1 (5 bases). Trimming left V 4 bases short and J 3 bases short, with 13 bases between. CDR1 is SGHDT, CDR2 YYEEEE, per germline. This CDR3 region has 14 residues.

Regarding this clonotype: The junction shows a germline mismatch at one end, possibly a read error. This chain connects TRBV7-9 to TRBJ1-2, with a tentative D call TRBD1 (5 bases). Germline CDR1 is SEHNR and CDR2 is FQNEAQ (reference sequence). There are 16 residues in the CDR3. This CDR3 reads CASTTGVEGLSYGCTF. DNA of the CDR3: TGTGCCAGCACCACGGGGGTGGAGGGCCTAAGTTATGGCTGCACCTTC.

The chain recombines TRBV12-3 or TRBV12-4 with TRBJ2-7; 8 bases agree with TRBD1. The CDR3 contains 15 residues. V lost 3 bases to trimming and J lost 3 bases; unmatched junction nucleotides: 7. The CDR3 region is CASSFLGTGHYEQYF. CDR3 bases: TGTGCCAGCAGTTTTCTCGGGACAGGACACTACGAGCAGTACTTC.

The chain carries TRBV7-8 and TRBJ2-6, with D tentatively TRBD1 or TRBD2 (5 bases each). Germline CDR1 SGHVS, CDR2 FQNEAQ. This CDR3 spans 15 amino acids. Trimming took 1 base from V and 8 from J, leaving 12 bases between them. CDR3 protein: CASSLVAGSTNVLTF. The CDR3 bases are TGTGCCAGCAGCTTAGTGGCAGGGAGTACCAACGTCCTGACTTTC. Supplemented by reference TRBV7-8 and TRBJ2-6, the full variable domain reads GAGVSQSPRYKVAKRGQDVALRCDPISGHVSLFWYQQALGQGPEFLTYFQNEAQLDKSGLPSDRFFAERPEGSVSTLKIQRTQQEDSAVYLCASSLVAGSTNVLTFGAGSRLTVL.

The table lists this clonotype with a count of one. V gene TRBV6-1 combines with J gene TRBJ1-6, with D possibly being TRBD1 (6 bases). CDR1 and CDR2 from the germline V gene are MNHNS and SASEGT. The CDR3 covers 16 residues. Trimming shortened V by 6 bases and J by 2 bases, and 14 bases separated the two germline ends. CDR3 coding DNA: TGTGCCAGCAGGGAAACAGGGATCCCCTATAATTCACCCCTCCACTTT. Protein sequence: CASRETGIPYNSPLHF.

This clonotype was seen at least ten times. V and J are TRBV6-5 and TRBJ2-5; D not certain. Trimming removed 2 bases at V and 5 bases at J, with 6 bases between. This CDR3 is 12 amino acids long. Germline V CDR1 and CDR2: MNHEY, SVGAGI. The CDR3 is CASSYNGETQYF. DNA of the CDR3: TGTGCCAGCAGTTACAATGGGGAGACCCAGTACTTC.

The chain employs TRBV11-2 and TRBJ2-3; TRBD2 matches 15 bases. CDR1 SGHAT and CDR2 FQNNGV come from the germline V gene. The V and J ends lost 2 bases and 4 bases, in that order; junction bases with no gene match: 16. The CDR3 totals 21 residues. The CDR3 region is CASSLRSVPGLAGGRSDTQYF. The CDR3 nucleotides are TGTGCCAGCAGCTTAAGATCCGTCCCGGGACTAGCGGGGGGCCGATCAGATACGCAGTATTTT. The whole variable domain, remainder taken from reference TRBV11-2 and TRBJ2-3, is EAGVAQSPRYKIIEKRQSVAFWCNPISGHATLYWYQQILGQGPKLLIQFQNNGVVDDSQLPKDRFSAERLKGVDSTLKIQPAKLEDSAVYLCASSLRSVPGLAGGRSDTQYFGPGTRLTVL.

This clonotype was seen only once. This chain uses TRBV7-9 with TRBJ1-5; 7 bases match TRBD1. Trimming at V came to 0 bases and at J to 4 bases, leaving 9 bases not matched to a gene. Germline lookup yields CDR1 SEHNR and CDR2 FQNEAQ (reference sequence). The length of the CDR3 is 17 residues. The CDR3 coding sequence is TGTGCCAGCAGCTTAGCTCTGGGGACAGCCACGAATCAGCCCCAGCATTTT. This codes for CASSLALGTATNQPQHF.